The next 25 T cell receptor beta chains were all read from a single sample in a study of identifying expanded T cells in peripheral blood. Sequencing was performed with immunoSEQ multiplex PCR; in TCRdb, only in-frame clones are kept and a portion is missing. The repertoire includes about 100,000 clones, roughly 85% of them detected once, and approximately 18% sits in the top ten. Specimen: blood. Receptors originate from a person aged 18 to 70 in good health.

The chain uses TRBV6-5 and TRBJ2-7, with D possibly TRBD2 on 5 matching bases. The germline V gene has CDR1 MNHEY and CDR2 SVGAGI. V lost 5 bases to trimming and J lost 7 bases, with 21 bases between them. CDR3 size: 15 residues. For the CDR3, the DNA is TGTGCCAGCAGTCCTCCATCCGGGGATGTGAGGGAGCAGTACTTC. Amino acid sequence: CASSPPSGDVREQYF.

This sequence joins TRBV29-1 and TRBJ2-7; 10 nucleotides align to TRBD1. Germline lookup yields CDR1 SQVTM and CDR2 ANQGSEA. V lost 5 bases and J lost 5; bases outside the gene matches: 9. This CDR3 has 14 amino acids. CDR3 protein: CSVSTGTGADEQYF. The CDR3 coding sequence is TGCAGCGTTTCCACCGGGACAGGGGCCGACGAGCAGTACTTC.

The V and J genes are TRBV28 and TRBJ1-5; TRBD1 is a possible D gene (6 bases). CDR1 and CDR2 (germline): MDHEN, SYDVKM. V gave up 4 bases and J gave up 0 bases, with 16 bases separating them. This CDR3 region has 17 residues. The CDR3 here is CASSSLMTGYSNQPQHF. The CDR3 DNA reads TGTGCCAGCAGTTCCTTGATGACAGGATATAGCAATCAGCCCCAGCATTTT.

The chain is built from TRBV18 and TRBJ2-1; 8 positions agree with TRBD1. V gave up 3 bases and J gave up 4 bases; unmatched junction bases: 8. Germline lookup yields CDR1 KGHSH and CDR2 LQKENI. This CDR3 is built from 16 residues. The CDR3 reads CASSPFWTGLYNEQFF. The CDR3 coding sequence is TGTGCCAGCTCACCGTTTTGGACAGGGCTATACAATGAGCAGTTCTTC.

V is TRBV6-5 and J is TRBJ2-1; D is unresolved. V lost 4 bases and J 7 bases, leaving 11 bases between the germline ends. Germline values: CDR1 MNHEY, CDR2 SVGAGI. The CDR3 runs to 13 residues. CDR3 loop: CASSWGVGNEQFF. For the CDR3, the DNA is TGTGCCAGCAGTTGGGGTGTAGGGAATGAGCAGTTCTTC.

The genes are TRBV4-3 and TRBJ1-2; 8 bases map to TRBD1. V gave up 4 bases and J gave up 1 base; unmatched junction bases: 5. CDR1 and CDR2 from the germline V gene are LGHNA and YSLEER. The CDR3 has 15 amino acids. The CDR3 protein is CASSLGQGDNYGYTF. DNA of the CDR3: TGCGCCAGCAGCCTCGGACAGGGTGATAACTATGGCTACACCTTC.

The chain employs TRBV10-3 and TRBJ1-2; D is ambiguous. Germline V gives CDR1 ENHRY, CDR2 SYGVKD. The CDR3 consists of 17 residues. V was shortened by 10 bases and J by 3 bases, with 27 bases between the two germline ends. The CDR3 loop is CASPGRTLRKEYYGYTF. The CDR3 DNA reads TGTGCCAGCCCCGGCAGGACCTTGAGGAAAGAGTACTATGGCTACACCTTC.

V is TRBV4-1 and J is TRBJ1-1; the D gene is possibly TRBD1 (5 bases). With 4 bases removed from V and 1 base from J, the gap between germline ends came to 10 bases. The CDR3 is 14 amino acids. The germline V gene has CDR1 MGHRA and CDR2 YSYEKL. This CDR3 reads CASSPGYGNTEAFF. In nucleotides, the CDR3 is TGCGCCAGCAGCCCAGGGTATGGGAACACTGAAGCTTTCTTT.

The V gene is TRBV14, the J gene TRBJ2-2; D not resolved. Germline assignment: CDR1 SGHDN and CDR2 FVKESK. The CDR3 runs to 14 residues. V lost 1 base to trimming and J lost 0 bases, with 3 bases between them. CDR3 sequence (DNA): TGTGCCAGCAGCCAAGTGACGAACACCGGGGAGCTGTTTTTT. Translation: CASSQVTNTGELFF.

The chain has TRBV11-2 and TRBJ2-7; D assignment may be TRBD1 or TRBD2 (5 bases each). Germline CDR1 SGHAT, CDR2 FQNNGV. The CDR3 length is 15 residues. The ends were cut back, 1 base at V and 4 bases at J, with 14 bases in the middle. The CDR3 protein is CASSLGYGTGYEQYF. CDR3 nucleotides: TGTGCCAGCAGCTTAGGATACGGGACGGGGTACGAGCAGTACTTC.

The chain couples TRBV25-1 to TRBJ2-2; D possibly matches TRBD1 or TRBD2 (5 bases each). The CDR3 has 15 amino acids. V was pared by 0 bases and J by 7 bases, with 12 bases between. The germline CDR1 and CDR2 sequences are MGHDK and SYGVNS. This CDR3 reads CASSEYQGARGELFF. Written as DNA, the CDR3 is TGTGCCAGCAGTGAATATCAGGGAGCCCGCGGGGAGCTGTTTTTT.

The chain recombines TRBV19 with TRBJ1-1; D is undetermined. Germline loops: CDR1 LNHDA, CDR2 SQIVND (reference sequence). Trimming pared 10 bases from V and 1 base from J, leaving 7 bases between. The CDR3 extends over 11 amino acids. CDR3 region: CATRQNTEAFF. Written as DNA, the CDR3 is TGTGCCACCCGACAGAACACTGAAGCTTTCTTT.

This rearrangement joins TRBV4-2 to TRBJ2-7, with D perhaps being TRBD1 or TRBD2 (7 bases each). V dropped 0 bases and J dropped 6 bases, with 15 bases sitting between them. Germline V CDR1 and CDR2: LGHNA, YNFKEQ. This CDR3 has 15 amino acids. In DNA form, the CDR3 reads TGTGCCAGCAGCCAAGATGGGCAGGGGGAGGGCGAGCAGTACTTC. Encoded protein: CASSQDGQGEGEQYF.

The gene calls are TRBV19 and TRBJ2-5; D possibly corresponds to TRBD1 (6 bases). The ends were cut back, 4 bases at V and 5 bases at J, with 14 bases in the middle. There are 14 residues in the CDR3. The germline V gene encodes CDR1 LNHDA and CDR2 SQIVND (reference sequence). CDR3 nucleotide sequence: TGTGCCAGTAGTAACACAGGGTTTGGGGAGACCCAGTACTTC. As protein: CASSNTGFGETQYF. Full variable domain (missing parts from reference TRBV19 and TRBJ2-5): DGGITQSPKYLFRKEGQNVTLSCEQNLNHDAMYWYRQDPGQGLRLIYYSQIVNDFQKGDIAEGYSVSREKKESFPLTVTSAQKNPTAFYLCASSNTGFGETQYFGPGTRLLVL.

This clone appeared a few times. The chain is built from TRBV7-6 and TRBJ2-3; 11 bases match TRBD2. Per the germline V gene, CDR1 is SGHVS and CDR2 is FNYEAQ. The junction had 10 bases not matched to a gene; V was cut back by 0 bases and J by 5 bases. The CDR3 length is 18 residues. CDR3 sequence reads: CASSLAATSGGARDTQYF. The CDR3 region has the DNA TGTGCCAGCAGCTTAGCGGCCACTAGCGGGGGAGCCAGAGATACGCAGTATTTT.

The chain couples TRBV6-5 to TRBJ1-4, with 10 positions matching TRBD1. Trimming took 5 bases from V and 8 from J; bases not matched to a gene: 8. The CDR3 extends over 15 amino acids. Germline V gene lookup returns CDR1 MNHEY and CDR2 SVGAGI. The CDR3 bases are TGTGCCAGCAGTGGCGCAGGGACAGGGGAGGAAAAACTGTTTTTT. This translates into CASSGAGTGEEKLFF.

J is TRBJ2-5 and V is TRBV2; D not resolved. Germline V gene sequence: CDR1 SNHLY, CDR2 FYNNEI. V was pared by 6 bases and J by 3 bases, with 8 bases between. The CDR3 runs to 12 residues. The CDR3 reads CASRGYEETQYF. DNA for the CDR3: TGTGCCAGCAGGGGATATGAAGAGACCCAGTACTTC. Full variable domain (outside the CDR3, taken from reference TRBV2 and TRBJ2-5): EPEVTQTPSHQVTQMGQEVILRCVPISNHLYFYWYRQILGQKVEFLVSFYNNEISEKSEIFDDQFSVERPDGSNFTLKIRSTKLEDSAMYFCASRGYEETQYFGPGTRLLVL.

The V gene is TRBV21-1, the J gene TRBJ1-5; the table's D call of TRBD1 was not tested on the DNA. TRBV21-1 is given as a pseudogene. The CDR3 is 15 amino acids. CDR3 in DNA: TGTGCCAGCACGTTTGGGGGCGCGGGCCATCAGCCCCAGCATTTT. Translation: CASTFGGAGHQPQHF.

Worth noting for this clone: Other DNA variants within this sample encode the same CDR3. The chain uses TRBV7-2 and TRBJ2-5; 10 bases line up with TRBD2. The CDR3 is 15 amino acids. Germline-derived CDR1 and CDR2 are SGHTA and FQGNSA. The trim removed 3 bases at V and 1 base at J, leaving 2 bases unmatched. CDR3: CASSFQRGGQETQYF. CDR3 DNA: TGTGCCAGCAGCTTCCAGCGGGGGGGCCAAGAGACCCAGTACTTC. Full variable domain (rest looked up from reference TRBV7-2 and TRBJ2-5): GAGVSQSPSNKVTEKGKDVELRCDPISGHTALYWYRQSLGQGLEFLIYFQGNSAPDKSGLPSDRFSAERTGGSVSTLTIQRTQQEDSAVYLCASSFQRGGQETQYFGPGTRLLVL.

The chain is built from TRBV9 and TRBJ2-1, with TRBD1 matching 10 bases. The CDR3 consists of 20 residues. Germline V gene data show CDR1 as SGDLS and CDR2 as YYNGEE. V shed 3 bases and J 3 bases; nucleotides not matched to a gene: 18. The chain's CDR3 is CASSASGTGEFLGRYNEQFF. CDR3 nucleotide sequence: TGTGCCAGCAGCGCCTCCGGGACAGGGGAGTTTCTGGGGCGCTACAATGAGCAGTTCTTC.

This chain connects TRBV19 to TRBJ2-7, with TRBD2 identical over 11 bases. CDR1 is LNHDA and CDR2 is SQIVND in the germline V gene (reference sequence). CDR3 length: 12 amino acids. Trimming took 11 bases from V and 7 from J; bases not matched to a gene: 7. CDR3 nucleotides: TGTGCCCGAGGTGCTAGCGGGAGGGAGCAGTACTTC. Its translation is CARGASGREQYF.

The V gene is TRBV2, the J gene TRBJ2-3; no clear D. Per the germline V gene, CDR1 is SNHLY and CDR2 is FYNNEI. The CDR3 is 10 residues long. V shed 1 base and J shed 11 bases, with 4 bases lying between them. CDR3 in amino acids: CASSEGRQYF. In nucleotides, the CDR3 is TGTGCCAGCAGTGAAGGGCGGCAGTATTTT.

This chain's CDR3 is CASSVVERGWGTQYF. CDR3 in DNA: TGTGCCAGCAGCGTAGTCGAGCGGGGGTGGGGTACGCAGTATTTT. The gene calls are TRBV9 and TRBJ2-3; 8 bases are shared with TRBD2. Per the germline V gene, CDR1 is SGDLS and CDR2 is YYNGEE. The CDR3 spans 15 residues. V was pared by 0 bases and J by 8 bases, with 8 bases of the junction left unmatched.

This clone turned up a few times. The chain's CDR3 is CASSVAGARPTEAFF. The CDR3 nucleotides are TGTGCCAGCAGCGTAGCGGGGGCGAGACCAACTGAAGCTTTCTTT. The V call is TRBV9, the J call TRBJ1-1; a possible D gene is TRBD1 (6 bases). The CDR3 is 15 amino acids. V was trimmed by 0 bases and J by 5 bases, leaving 14 bases between them. Germline assignment: CDR1 SGDLS and CDR2 YYNGEE.

This chain links TRBV7-2 with TRBJ1-6; the D is unclear. V was cut by 2 bases and J by 11 bases, with 10 bases left in between. This CDR3 is built from 13 residues. Germline V gene data show CDR1 as SGHTA and CDR2 as FQGNSA. The CDR3 bases are TGTGCCAGCAGCTTATCTTCGCGGGCACCCCTCCACTTT. Its translation: CASSLSSRAPLHF.